The rows below give T cell receptor beta chains drawn from one sample of a study of blood T cell repertoires in COVID-19. Measured with immunoSEQ multiplex PCR; TCRdb has only the in-frame clones, and not every one. The sample contains approximately 37,000 clones, 87% of which appear only once. Sequencing was done on a sample of peripheral blood. The receptors originated from an elderly man with active COVID-19. CDR3s include the opening cysteine and the closing phenylalanine or tryptophan. The order of the fields is CDR3 protein, CDR3 DNA, D gene, J gene, V gene, clone size. D genes are given only for firm matches. Size is omitted from some rows. Given values are once, few, many or a class for expanded clones.

cdr3_aa: CASSSVASGRQPQHF
cdr3_nt: TGTGCCAGCAGTTCGGTCGCCTCAGGGCGTCAGCCCCAGCATTTT
d_call: -
j_call: TRBJ1-5
v_call: TRBV6-5
clone_size: -

cdr3_aa: CASSLEAGKYNEQFF
cdr3_nt: TGTGCCAGCAGCTTAGAAGCGGGAAAATACAATGAGCAGTTCTTC
d_call: TRBD2
j_call: TRBJ2-1
v_call: TRBV7-2
clone_size: few

cdr3_aa: CASSADVGTKWSETQYF
cdr3_nt: TGTGCCAGCAGCGCGGATGTGGGGACAAAGTGGTCAGAGACCCAGTACTTC
d_call: -
j_call: TRBJ2-5
v_call: TRBV5-5
clone_size: once

cdr3_aa: CASSRDRTNSPLHF
cdr3_nt: TGTGCCAGCAGCCGCGACAGGACGAATTCACCCCTCCACTTT
d_call: -
j_call: TRBJ1-6
v_call: TRBV6-5
clone_size: -

cdr3_aa: CASSPPARGAFF
cdr3_nt: TGTGCCAGCAGTCCCCCGGCAAGGGGGGCTTTCTTT
d_call: -
j_call: TRBJ1-1
v_call: TRBV28
clone_size: once

cdr3_aa: CASSIQDRGNNQPQHF
cdr3_nt: TGTGCCAGTAGTATACAGGACAGGGGGAATAATCAGCCCCAGCATTTT
d_call: TRBD1
j_call: TRBJ1-5
v_call: TRBV19
clone_size: -

cdr3_aa: CASRRDYPALYNEQFF
cdr3_nt: TGTGCCAGCAGACGGGACTATCCCGCCCTATACAATGAGCAGTTCTTC
d_call: TRBD2
j_call: TRBJ2-1
v_call: TRBV2
clone_size: -

cdr3_aa: CASTTGPRLYNEQFF
cdr3_nt: TGTGCCTCCACGACAGGGCCCCGATTATACAATGAGCAGTTCTTC
d_call: TRBD1
j_call: TRBJ2-1
v_call: TRBV30
clone_size: -

cdr3_aa: CASSFVWAGGVGNEQFF
cdr3_nt: TGTGCCAGCAGCTTTGTCTGGGCAGGGGGCGTTGGAAATGAGCAGTTCTTC
d_call: -
j_call: TRBJ2-1
v_call: TRBV12-1
clone_size: -

cdr3_aa: CASSECGTVYGYTF
cdr3_nt: TGCGCCAGCAGTGAGTGCGGGACAGTCTATGGCTACACCTTC
d_call: TRBD1
j_call: TRBJ1-2
v_call: TRBV10-1
clone_size: few

cdr3_aa: CASTIAGSPGQETQYF
cdr3_nt: TGCGCCAGCACAATAGCGGGATCCCCCGGGCAAGAGACCCAGTACTTC
d_call: TRBD2
j_call: TRBJ2-5
v_call: TRBV5-1
clone_size: -

cdr3_aa: CSAFGQGASDTQYF
cdr3_nt: TGCAGCGCGTTCGGACAGGGGGCGTCAGATACGCAGTATTTT
d_call: TRBD1
j_call: TRBJ2-3
v_call: TRBV29-1
clone_size: -

cdr3_aa: CASKGRGPYEQYF
cdr3_nt: TGTGCCAGCAAAGGCAGGGGTCCCTACGAGCAGTACTTC
d_call: -
j_call: TRBJ2-7
v_call: TRBV7-9
clone_size: few

cdr3_aa: CASSQDGGAGTYNEQFF
cdr3_nt: TGTGCCAGCAGCCAGGACGGTGGGGCGGGAACCTACAATGAGCAGTTCTTC
d_call: -
j_call: TRBJ2-1
v_call: TRBV13
clone_size: -

cdr3_aa: CASSFRGLKNNSPLHF
cdr3_nt: TGTGCCAGCAGCTTTAGGGGGCTTAAAAATAATTCACCCCTCCACTTT
d_call: TRBD1
j_call: TRBJ1-6
v_call: TRBV5-4
clone_size: -

cdr3_aa: CASSLMTGDSPYEQYF
cdr3_nt: TGTGCCAGCAGTTTAATGACGGGGGACTCTCCCTACGAGCAGTACTTC
d_call: -
j_call: TRBJ2-7
v_call: TRBV28
clone_size: -

cdr3_aa: CASSLTTRDNEQFF
cdr3_nt: TGTGCCAGCAGCTTGACAACTCGGGACAATGAGCAGTTCTTC
d_call: -
j_call: TRBJ2-1
v_call: TRBV5-4
clone_size: once

cdr3_aa: CASSLTLTGTGEQYF
cdr3_nt: TGCGCCAGCAGCTTGACCCTTACAGGGACGGGCGAGCAGTACTTC
d_call: -
j_call: TRBJ2-7
v_call: TRBV5-1
clone_size: -

cdr3_aa: CASSAGPAYEQYF
cdr3_nt: TGCGCCAGCAGTGCAGGGCCAGCCTACGAGCAGTACTTC
d_call: -
j_call: TRBJ2-7
v_call: TRBV10-2
clone_size: -

cdr3_aa: CASGLYGTGKDEQFF
cdr3_nt: TGTGCCAGCGGCCTATACGGGACAGGGAAGGATGAGCAGTTCTTC
d_call: TRBD1
j_call: TRBJ2-1
v_call: TRBV6-5
clone_size: -

cdr3_aa: CASSLQTGTAGANVLTF
cdr3_nt: TGCGCCAGCAGCCTCCAGACAGGGACTGCTGGGGCCAACGTCCTGACTTTC
d_call: -
j_call: TRBJ2-6
v_call: TRBV5-1
clone_size: -

cdr3_aa: CASLDQGSGANVLTF
cdr3_nt: TGTGCCAGCTTGGATCAGGGCTCTGGGGCCAACGTCCTGACTTTC
d_call: -
j_call: TRBJ2-6
v_call: TRBV28
clone_size: -

cdr3_aa: CATSRDPGLLSNQPQHF
cdr3_nt: TGTGCCACCAGCAGAGATCCGGGACTTCTGAGCAATCAGCCCCAGCATTTT
d_call: -
j_call: TRBJ1-5
v_call: TRBV15
clone_size: few

cdr3_aa: CASSTAGEKTNYGYTF
cdr3_nt: TGCGCCAGCAGCACGGCGGGGGAAAAAACTAACTATGGCTACACCTTC
d_call: -
j_call: TRBJ1-2
v_call: TRBV4-3
clone_size: -

cdr3_aa: CAGVTVSGRGQFF
cdr3_nt: TGTGCCGGAGTGACAGTCAGCGGGAGAGGGCAGTTCTTC
d_call: TRBD2
j_call: TRBJ2-1
v_call: TRBV30
clone_size: -

cdr3_aa: CASSLAATGTYGYTF
cdr3_nt: TGCGCCAGCAGCTTGGCCGCTACAGGCACTTATGGCTACACCTTC
d_call: -
j_call: TRBJ1-2
v_call: TRBV5-1
clone_size: -

cdr3_aa: CASSPRLADEQFF
cdr3_nt: TGTGCCAGCTCACCACGGCTAGCAGATGAGCAGTTCTTC
d_call: -
j_call: TRBJ2-1
v_call: TRBV18
clone_size: -

cdr3_aa: CASSLGASGSGGNEQFF
cdr3_nt: TGTGCCAGCAGCTTAGGTGCTAGCGGGAGCGGGGGCAATGAGCAGTTCTTC
d_call: TRBD2
j_call: TRBJ2-1
v_call: TRBV7-9
clone_size: -

cdr3_aa: CASSLVSRATTDTQYF
cdr3_nt: TGTGCCAGCAGCTTGGTTTCCAGGGCGACCACAGATACGCAGTATTTT
d_call: -
j_call: TRBJ2-3
v_call: TRBV5-6
clone_size: -

cdr3_aa: CASSQDLMRPQHF
cdr3_nt: TGCGCCAGCAGCCAAGACCTTATGAGGCCCCAGCATTTT
d_call: -
j_call: TRBJ1-5
v_call: TRBV4-3
clone_size: -

cdr3_aa: CSVTGGSGEQYF
cdr3_nt: TGCAGCGTTACTGGCGGGAGCGGCGAGCAGTACTTC
d_call: TRBD2
j_call: TRBJ2-7
v_call: TRBV29-1
clone_size: once

cdr3_aa: CASSLSLSEAFF
cdr3_nt: TGTGCCAGCAGCTTATCTCTCAGTGAAGCTTTCTTT
d_call: -
j_call: TRBJ1-1
v_call: TRBV7-9
clone_size: medium-sized

cdr3_aa: CASSFTKLAGGPDTQYF
cdr3_nt: TGTGCCAGCAGCTTCACGAAGCTAGCGGGAGGGCCGGATACGCAGTATTTT
d_call: TRBD2
j_call: TRBJ2-3
v_call: TRBV5-4
clone_size: -

cdr3_aa: CASSQESSYEQYF
cdr3_nt: TGTGCCAGCAGCCAGGAAAGCTCCTACGAGCAGTACTTC
d_call: -
j_call: TRBJ2-7
v_call: TRBV7-2
clone_size: medium-sized

cdr3_aa: CASSYSRASGSDEQYF
cdr3_nt: TGTGCCAGCAGTTACTCGAGGGCTAGCGGGAGCGACGAGCAGTACTTC
d_call: TRBD2
j_call: TRBJ2-7
v_call: TRBV6-2/TRBV6-3
clone_size: few

cdr3_aa: CASSLDAREGTEAFF
cdr3_nt: TGTGCCAGCAGCTTGGACGCCAGGGAGGGCACTGAAGCTTTCTTT
d_call: -
j_call: TRBJ1-1
v_call: TRBV5-6
clone_size: few

cdr3_aa: CASSGAGSRQPQHF
cdr3_nt: TGTGCCAGCAGCGGCGCTGGGTCGCGGCAGCCCCAGCATTTT
d_call: -
j_call: TRBJ1-5
v_call: TRBV9
clone_size: -

cdr3_aa: CASSLDHTSDTQYF
cdr3_nt: TGTGCCAGCAGCTTGGACCACACATCAGATACGCAGTATTTT
d_call: -
j_call: TRBJ2-3
v_call: TRBV5-5
clone_size: -

cdr3_aa: CASSLGLAGVAEQFF
cdr3_nt: TGTGCCAGCAGCCTGGGACTAGCGGGAGTGGCTGAGCAGTTCTTC
d_call: TRBD2
j_call: TRBJ2-1
v_call: TRBV7-8
clone_size: -

cdr3_aa: CATSRARGNYEQYF
cdr3_nt: TGTGCCACCAGCAGAGCTAGGGGGAATTACGAGCAGTACTTC
d_call: -
j_call: TRBJ2-7
v_call: TRBV15
clone_size: -

cdr3_aa: CASSDLGTTYNEQFF
cdr3_nt: TGTGCCAGCAGCGACCTGGGGACTACCTACAATGAGCAGTTCTTC
d_call: TRBD2
j_call: TRBJ2-1
v_call: TRBV6-2/TRBV6-3
clone_size: -

cdr3_aa: CATSGQGNTEAFF
cdr3_nt: TGTGCCACCAGTGGTCAGGGGAACACTGAAGCTTTCTTT
d_call: -
j_call: TRBJ1-1
v_call: TRBV24-1
clone_size: -

cdr3_aa: CASSEKTSGSEELFF
cdr3_nt: TGTGCCAGCAGTGAAAAGACTAGCGGGAGCGAGGAGCTGTTTTTT
d_call: TRBD2
j_call: TRBJ2-2
v_call: TRBV25-1
clone_size: -

cdr3_aa: CASSLRAAEQFF
cdr3_nt: TGTGCCAGTAGCCTCAGAGCGGCTGAGCAGTTCTTC
d_call: -
j_call: TRBJ2-1
v_call: TRBV19
clone_size: -

cdr3_aa: CASSLAGNYEQYF
cdr3_nt: TGTGCCAGCAGCCTGGCAGGGAACTACGAGCAGTACTTC
d_call: -
j_call: TRBJ2-7
v_call: TRBV27
clone_size: -

cdr3_aa: CASSQVYQYKHF
cdr3_nt: TGTGCCAGCAGCCAAGTGTATCAGTATAAGCATTTT
d_call: -
j_call: TRBJ1-5
v_call: TRBV3-1/TRBV3-2
clone_size: -

cdr3_aa: CASSFGQGTEAFF
cdr3_nt: TGTGCCAGCAGCTTTGGACAGGGGACTGAAGCTTTCTTT
d_call: TRBD1
j_call: TRBJ1-1
v_call: TRBV7-9
clone_size: few

cdr3_aa: CASSSSSVAYNEQFF
cdr3_nt: TGTGCCAGCAGTTCCTCTAGTGTTGCCTACAATGAGCAGTTCTTC
d_call: -
j_call: TRBJ2-1
v_call: TRBV28
clone_size: -

cdr3_aa: CASSSDRGKGQYF
cdr3_nt: TGTGCCAGCAGTTCGGACAGGGGAAAGGGGCAGTACTTC
d_call: TRBD1
j_call: TRBJ2-7
v_call: TRBV27
clone_size: once

cdr3_aa: CASSSGPHRGWANEKLFF
cdr3_nt: TGTGCCAGCAGTTCAGGCCCTCATAGGGGGTGGGCTAATGAAAAACTGTTTTTT
d_call: -
j_call: TRBJ1-4
v_call: TRBV28
clone_size: few

cdr3_aa: CASRTTGDNEQYF
cdr3_nt: TGTGCCAGTCGGACAACAGGGGACAACGAGCAGTACTTC
d_call: TRBD1
j_call: TRBJ2-7
v_call: TRBV28
clone_size: few

cdr3_aa: CASSKPRSYEQYF
cdr3_nt: TGTGCCAGCAGCAAGCCGAGATCCTACGAGCAGTACTTC
d_call: -
j_call: TRBJ2-7
v_call: TRBV21-1
clone_size: -